This T cell receptor (beta chain) was sequenced in a study of shared clonotypes between healthy human individuals. Looking at the study overall: Aged between 18 and 49, the donors were two women and three men.

Naive-designated CD8 cells lacked CD45RO, were positively enriched for CCR7, and omitted terminally differentiated effector memory CD45RA+ cells. Free of recent acute infections or vaccinations, the donors were healthy HIV-negative adults. Genomic DNA of every subset was divided equally among multiple immunoSEQ plates. Authors' data handling: Junction-only immunoSEQ sequences carried no quality scores, so filtering differed. Profiled with immunoSEQ multiplex PCR; TCRdb holds only in-frame clones, not every one. The V and J calls and clone size were taken over from that table, and D and trimming were inferred from the DNA. The table lists about 2.2 million clones, roughly 95% of them singletons, with 1.5% to 2% in the top ten. Germline V gene lookup returns CDR1 SGDLS and CDR2 YYNGEE. The CDR3 consists of 15 residues. Trimming removed 0 bases at V and 4 bases at J, with 11 bases between.

The sequencing input was naive CD8+ T cells from PBMCs. This rearrangement joins TRBV9 to TRBJ1-3; a possible D gene is TRBD1 (6 bases). The receptor comes from a man aged 18 to 29 in good health. Some clones in this sample may be carry-over from other donors' samples. The CDR3, as DNA: TGTGCCAGCAGCGTAGACGCAGGGGTCGGAAACACCATATATTTT. This gives the protein CASSVDAGVGNTIYF.